A selection of T cell receptor beta chains follows, all from one sample in a study of cytomegalovirus exposure and HLA in healthy donors. Repertoires were generated with immunoSEQ multiplex PCR, while TCRdb's copy carries only in-frame clones and drops some. The table has 200,000 or so clones, 84% seen once; the top ten hold around 0.24%. Sequenced sample: PBMCs. Source of these receptors: a boy aged 5-17 years in good health and CMV-seronegative. CDR3s include the opening cysteine and the closing phenylalanine or tryptophan. Fields, in order: V gene, D gene, clone size, J gene, CDR3 DNA, CDR3 protein. The D gene is left open where the match is weak. Not every row has a clone size; where given, it reads once, few, many or a size class.

>TRBV9|TRBD2|-|TRBJ2-3
TGTGCCAGCAGCGTAGGGCTAGCGGGGATAAGCACAGATACGCAGTATTTT
CASSVGLAGISTDTQYF
>TRBV15|TRBD2|-|TRBJ2-7
TGTGCCACCAGCAGAGTCGGCGGGGGACTCTACGAGCAGTACTTC
CATSRVGGGLYEQYF
>TRBV5-8|-|-|TRBJ1-1
TGTGCCAGCAGCTTGGGTTTATTTGCTGAAGCTTTCTTT
CASSLGLFAEAFF
>TRBV9|TRBD2|-|TRBJ2-1
TGTGCCAGCGGGGCAGCGGGAGCCTACAATGAGCAGTTCTTC
CASGAAGAYNEQFF
>TRBV27|-|-|TRBJ1-5
TGTGCTACAGGGCTATCTCAGCCCCAGCATTTT
CATGLSQPQHF
>TRBV25-1|-|-|TRBJ2-1
TGTGCCAGCAGGCAATCAGGGGTCCTAAGCAATGAGCAGTTCTTC
CASRQSGVLSNEQFF
>TRBV27|TRBD1|-|TRBJ1-4
TGTGCCAGCAGAAGTGACAGGGTAGGGGAAAAACTGTTTTTT
CASRSDRVGEKLFF
>TRBV6-1|TRBD1|-|TRBJ2-7
TGTGCCAGCAGTAGACAGGGGAACATCTACGAGCAGTACTTC
CASSRQGNIYEQYF
>TRBV6-5|TRBD1|-|TRBJ2-7
TGTGCCAGCAGCATCGGACAGGCCGCGATCTACGAGCAGTACTTC
CASSIGQAAIYEQYF
>TRBV9|-|few|TRBJ1-1
TGTGCCAGCAGCGTAGCTACCGGTACTGAAGCTTTCTTT
CASSVATGTEAFF
>TRBV5-6|-|once|TRBJ2-7
TGTGCCAGCAGCCGAGACGAAGCAGGTGGCTACGAGCAGTACTTC
CASSRDEAGGYEQYF
>TRBV9|-|-|TRBJ2-7
TGTGCCAGCGGAGAGAGGGAGTACTCCTACGAGCAGTACTTC
CASGEREYSYEQYF
>TRBV14|TRBD1|-|TRBJ1-2
TGTGCCAGCAGCCCTAAAACAGGGGTAGGCTACACCTTC
CASSPKTGVGYTF
>TRBV10-2|TRBD2|-|TRBJ2-3
TGCGCCAGCAGTGGTTATCGGGGGGGCCAAGGGTATTTT
CASSGYRGGQGYF
>TRBV13|TRBD1|few|TRBJ2-7
TGTGCCAGCAGCTTAGAGGGGGACAGGGTATTCAGCTCCTACGAGCAGTACTTC
CASSLEGDRVFSSYEQYF
>TRBV2|-|-|TRBJ1-2
TGTGCCAGCAGTACAGCTAACTATGGCTACACCTTC
CASSTANYGYTF
>TRBV6-5|TRBD1|-|TRBJ1-2
TGTGCCAGCAGTTACGAGGAACAGGGGGACGTCTATGGCTACACCTTC
CASSYEEQGDVYGYTF
>TRBV5-1|TRBD1|-|TRBJ1-3
TGCGCCAGCAGCTTGGCCAGGGGGCCTGGAAACACCATATATTTT
CASSLARGPGNTIYF
>TRBV11-2|-|-|TRBJ2-7
TGTGCCAGCAGCCGTTTTAGGGAGGGGGGATCCTACGAGCAGTACTTC
CASSRFREGGSYEQYF
>TRBV5-4|TRBD1|-|TRBJ2-7
TGTGCCAGCAGCCCGCGGACAGGGGGTTATGAGCAGTACTTC
CASSPRTGGYEQYF
>TRBV2|-|-|TRBJ2-5
TGTGCCAGCAAGGAGGGAACAAGACCCCGAGAGACCCAGTACTTC
CASKEGTRPRETQYF
>TRBV7-2|-|once|TRBJ2-7
TGTGCCAGCAGCTTAGGGCAGGCCAGCGAGCAGTACTTC
CASSLGQASEQYF
>TRBV7-6|-|-|TRBJ2-7
TGTGCCAGCAGCTTAGGGAGTGTGTTGAGGGTATACGAGCAGTACTTC
CASSLGSVLRVYEQYF
>TRBV6-5|TRBD2|few|TRBJ2-7
TGTGCCAGCAGCTCCGGGACTAGCCGTTACGAGCAGTACTTC
CASSSGTSRYEQYF
>TRBV7-2|-|-|TRBJ1-4
TGTGCCAGCAGCTTAAGAGCAACTAATGAAAAACTGTTTTTT
CASSLRATNEKLFF
>TRBV9|TRBD2|-|TRBJ2-2
TGTGCCAGCAGCGTAGTTGGCGGGGGGGCGGTCACCGGGGAGCTGTTTTTT
CASSVVGGGAVTGELFF
>TRBV7-3|TRBD2|-|TRBJ2-1
TGTGCCAGCAGCTTGGGACTAGCGGGGGGGCTGATTTCCTACAATGAGCAGTTCTTC
CASSLGLAGGLISYNEQFF
>TRBV4-1|-|-|TRBJ1-4
TGCGCCAGCAGCCAAGTCCCGGGAGAAAAACTGTTTTTT
CASSQVPGEKLFF
>TRBV28|-|-|TRBJ2-1
TGTGCCAGCACACCACTCCCGGGAAACAATGAGCAGTTCTTC
CASTPLPGNNEQFF
>TRBV30|-|-|TRBJ2-5
TGTGCCCTAGAAGGACAGCTCTCAGGGACCCAGTACTTC
CALEGQLSGTQYF
>TRBV5-1|TRBD1|-|TRBJ2-7
TGCGCCAGCAGCTTGGGGACCAGGGGGCCCTCCTACGAGCAGTACTTC
CASSLGTRGPSYEQYF
>TRBV7-6|TRBD1|-|TRBJ2-6
TGTGCCAGCAGCTCGACAACCGTGAGGGACAGGGGGCCTGGGGCCAACGTCCTGACTTTC
CASSSTTVRDRGPGANVLTF
>TRBV4-3|TRBD1|once|TRBJ2-7
TGCGCCAGCAGCGAAGGACAGGGGTCTTACGAGCAGTACTTC
CASSEGQGSYEQYF
>TRBV27|TRBD2|-|TRBJ2-7
TGTGCCAGCAGTTTATCGGGAGCGGGGGGATTATACGAGCAGTACTTC
CASSLSGAGGLYEQYF
>TRBV9|-|-|TRBJ2-7
TGTGCCAGCAGCCCCGCAGGGGCCTCTTACGAGCAGTACTTC
CASSPAGASYEQYF
>TRBV2|-|-|TRBJ1-2
TGTGCCAGCAGGACCCTAGGATGCACCTTC
CASRTLGCTF
>TRBV5-8|-|-|TRBJ2-7
TGTGCCAGCCCGAAGTGGCCAGCCTACGAGCAGTACTTC
CASPKWPAYEQYF
>TRBV5-1|TRBD1|-|TRBJ1-1
TGCGCCAGCAGCTTGACGGGACAGGGGAACACTGAAGCTTTCTTT
CASSLTGQGNTEAFF
>TRBV11-2|-|-|TRBJ2-2
TGTGCCAGCAGCTTAATTGTGAGCGGCATTGGCGGGGAGCTGTTTTTT
CASSLIVSGIGGELFF
>TRBV9|TRBD2|-|TRBJ2-3
TGTGCCAGCAGCGCCGAGCGGGGCAGCACAGATACGCAGTATTTT
CASSAERGSTDTQYF
>TRBV7-3|TRBD1|-|TRBJ1-2
TGTGCCAGCAGCCCTTTCACAGGGGGATATGGCTACACCTTC
CASSPFTGGYGYTF
>TRBV5-4|-|-|TRBJ2-2
TGTGCCAGCAGCCGCGAGGGCCAAGGGGAGCTGTTTTTT
CASSREGQGELFF
>TRBV6-5|-|-|TRBJ1-1
TGTGCCAGCAGTTACTCTAACACAGGGTCTCTCGAAGCTTTCTTT
CASSYSNTGSLEAFF
>TRBV5-1|TRBD1|-|TRBJ1-4
TGCGCCAGCAGCTTGGCGACAGGGGGCGGTGAAAAACTGTTTTTT
CASSLATGGGEKLFF
>TRBV5-4|-|-|TRBJ2-7
TGTGCCAGCAGCTTGAATGTGCAGGGGTACGAGCAGTACTTC
CASSLNVQGYEQYF
>TRBV28|TRBD1|-|TRBJ2-7
TGTGCCAGCAGTTTTTCGTGGACAGGACTGACCTACGAGCAGTACTTC
CASSFSWTGLTYEQYF
>TRBV9|TRBD2|-|TRBJ2-5
TGTGCCAGCAGCGCCAGCGGGGGGGATGCGGAGACCCAGTACTTC
CASSASGGDAETQYF
>TRBV27|-|few|TRBJ1-5
TGTGCCAGCAGTTGGGGGGGCTATCAGCCCCAGCATTTT
CASSWGGYQPQHF
>TRBV7-9|-|-|TRBJ1-5
TGTGCCAGCAGCCAATCGTCGGGGGAACAGCCCCAGCATTTT
CASSQSSGEQPQHF
>TRBV30|-|-|TRBJ1-1
TGTGCCTGGAGCGGGGGGGCGAACACTGAAGCTTTCTTT
CAWSGGANTEAFF
>TRBV4-3|-|-|TRBJ1-2
TGCGCCAGCAGCCAAGCCGGGGTACATGGCTACACCTTC
CASSQAGVHGYTF